The source of this T cell receptor beta chain is a study of T cell responses to AZD1222 COVID-19 vaccine. The wider study: Pooling was applied to second doses at about 4 or about 12 weeks.

The CDR3 extends over 15 amino acids. The V segment lost 6 bases and the J segment 2 bases; nucleotides outside the gene matches: 4. From germline, CDR1 is MNHEY and CDR2 SVGAGI. Produced via immunoSEQ multiplex PCR; TCRdb's table is partial and in-frame only. Of more than 90,000 clones in the sample, approximately 86% were seen once. The material was peripheral blood, obtained on day 0 of AZD1222 vaccination. The source is an adult in good health. The rearrangement joins TRBV6-5 to TRBJ2-7, with TRBD2 identical over 13 bases. CDR3 sequence reads: CASRSGTSGTYEQYF. In nucleotides, the CDR3 is TGTGCCAGCAGGTCCGGGACTAGCGGGACCTACGAGCAGTACTTC.